These T cell receptor beta chains were read from a single sample in a study of OX40 agonist ivuxolimab in advanced cancers. Using immunoSEQ multiplex PCR, the repertoire was profiled, and TCRdb retains in-frame clones only, with some absent. The data contain tens of thousands of clones, just under 85% of them singletons. The sample consisted of CD4+ or CD8+ T cells sorted from blood, taken in a trial of the OX40 agonist ivuxolimab. The receptors were gathered from an adult with an advanced solid tumor such as melanoma, head and neck, liver or kidney cancer. Each CDR3 is given with its conserved first and last residue. D genes are given only for firm matches. Clone size is given for some rows only: seen once, a few or many times, or a class if the clone is expanded.

TRBV9	NA	NA	TRBJ1-5	TGTGCCAGCAGCGCGGGACGTTCCAATCAGCCCCAGCATTTT	CASSAGRSNQPQHF
TRBV30	NA	TRBD1	TRBJ1-5	TGTGCCTGGAGCGACGGACAGGGTCGTCAGCCCCAGCATTTT	CAWSDGQGRQPQHF
TRBV11-1	NA	NA	TRBJ1-6	TGTGCCAGCAGCCCTGGGGGATATTCACCCCTCCACTTT	CASSPGGYSPLHF
TRBV7-8	NA	NA	TRBJ2-5	TGTGCCAGCAGCAGGCGACAGGGAGGTTGGGACTTC	CASSRRQGGWDF
TRBV5-5	NA	NA	TRBJ2-7	TGTGCCAGCAGCTTATCCGGGACAAACTACGAGCAGTACTTC	CASSLSGTNYEQYF
TRBV9	few	TRBD1	TRBJ2-7	TGTGCCAGCAGCCCCCGGACAGGGAGCTACGAGCAGTACTTC	CASSPRTGSYEQYF
TRBV10-2	once	NA	TRBJ2-1	TGCGCCAGCACTGCTAGCGCCAATGAGCAGTTCTTC	CASTASANEQFF
TRBV9	NA	NA	TRBJ2-3	TGTGCCAGCAGTCAGGCTCCTAGCACAGATACGCAGTATTTT	CASSQAPSTDTQYF
TRBV28	NA	TRBD2	TRBJ2-7	TGTGCCAGCAGATTACTAGCGAATAAAGAGTTCGAGCAGTACTTC	CASRLLANKEFEQYF
TRBV27	NA	TRBD1	TRBJ1-5	TGTGCCAGCAGGACAGGGAGCAATCAGCCCCAGCATTTT	CASRTGSNQPQHF
TRBV2	NA	NA	TRBJ2-7	TGTGCCAGCAGTGGAGGGTACGAGCAGTACTTC	CASSGGYEQYF
TRBV5-1	NA	TRBD2	TRBJ2-5	TGCGCCACCCATTGGACTAGCGGGTCCCAAGAGACCCAGTACTTC	CATHWTSGSQETQYF
TRBV2	NA	TRBD1	TRBJ2-2	TGTGCCAGCAGTGGAGAGGGGGCCGGTACCGGGGAGCTGTTTTTT	CASSGEGAGTGELFF
TRBV4-1	once	TRBD2	TRBJ2-2	TGCGCCAGCAGCCCAGGCGGGCTAGCGGGCAACACCGGGGAGCTGTTTTTT	CASSPGGLAGNTGELFF
TRBV18	NA	NA	TRBJ1-4	TGTGCCAGCTCACCACTGGCCACTAATGAAAAACTGTTTTTT	CASSPLATNEKLFF
TRBV2	NA	TRBD1	TRBJ1-5	TGTGCCAGCGGGCGACAGGGGGCGAGCAATCAGCCCCAGCATTTT	CASGRQGASNQPQHF
TRBV29-1	NA	NA	TRBJ2-2	TGCAGCGTTGCACCGGACACCTCGAACACCGGGGAGCTGTTTTTT	CSVAPDTSNTGELFF
TRBV30	NA	TRBD1	TRBJ1-2	TGTGCCTGGATAGATGGCCGAGGGACAGGGGGGTGCACCTTC	CAWIDGRGTGGCTF
TRBV4-3	NA	TRBD2	TRBJ2-1	TGCGCCAGCAGCCAGGCTCTAGCGGCGGGGGTATACAATGAGCAGTTCTTC	CASSQALAAGVYNEQFF
TRBV9	NA	TRBD1	TRBJ1-2	TGTGCCAGCAGCGTAGCTCAGGGGGACTATGGCTACACCTTC	CASSVAQGDYGYTF
TRBV7-2	once	NA	TRBJ2-7	TGTGCCAGCAGCTCTTCGGTGGGGGGTTCGGGCGAGCAGTACTTC	CASSSSVGGSGEQYF
TRBV7-3	NA	TRBD2	TRBJ2-2	TGTGCCAGCAGCCAGACTAGCGGGAGGGCCTTGAGGACCGGGGAGCTGTTTTTT	CASSQTSGRALRTGELFF
TRBV18	once	TRBD1	TRBJ1-1	TGTGCCAGCTCAGGACAGGCGATCAACACTGAAGCTTTCTTT	CASSGQAINTEAFF
TRBV6-5	NA	NA	TRBJ2-5	TGTGCCAGCAGTTACTTTGAGACCCAGTACTTC	CASSYFETQYF
TRBV28	NA	NA	TRBJ2-7	TGTGCCAGCAGTTTTTTAGGATTCGAGCAGTACTTC	CASSFLGFEQYF
TRBV30	NA	NA	TRBJ2-2	TGTGCCTGGAGTGTACAGGGCGGGGGGGAGCTGTTTTTT	CAWSVQGGGELFF
TRBV11-1	NA	TRBD2	TRBJ2-7	TGTGCCAGCAGCCTAGCGGGAGCAACCTACGAGCAGTACTTC	CASSLAGATYEQYF
TRBV28	NA	TRBD1	TRBJ2-7	TGTGCCAGCAGGCAGGGGGCCTACGAGCAGTACTTC	CASRQGAYEQYF